Below, 16 T cell receptor beta chains from the same sample are listed, as sequenced in a study of cytotoxic CD8 clonotypes in ibrutinib-treated CLL. Data came from immunoSEQ multiplex PCR; TCRdb stores just in-frame clones and leaves some out. The sample gives just over 200,000 clones, more than 70% of which show up once; approximately 10% is in the top ten. The sequences come from PBMCs, collected after 12 months of ibrutinib treatment. The receptors originated from a human donor with chronic lymphocytic leukemia.

J is TRBJ1-5 and V is TRBV6-1, with a tentative D call TRBD1 (5 bases). Germline CDR1 is MNHNS and CDR2 is SASEGT. V was shortened by 8 bases and J by 2 bases, with 7 bases between the two germline ends. The CDR3 runs to 12 residues. CDR3 residues: CASVGGNQPQHF. The CDR3 DNA sequence: TGTGCCAGCGTAGGGGGCAATCAGCCCCAGCATTTT.

A single count supports this clone. The genes are TRBV7-3 and TRBJ2-5; 9 nucleotides line up with TRBD1. The V gene's germline CDR1 is SGHTA and CDR2 FQGTGA. CDR3 length: 15 amino acids. Germline trimming cut 3 bases from V and 5 bases from J; bases unmatched to any gene: 7. The CDR3 region is CASSLSTGGRETQYF. In nucleotides, the CDR3 is TGTGCCAGCAGCTTGAGTACAGGGGGCAGGGAGACCCAGTACTTC.

The rearrangement links TRBV5-4 to TRBJ1-4; D is ambiguous. V dropped 0 bases and J dropped 3 bases, with 9 bases sitting between them. The CDR3 contains 15 residues. The germline V gene encodes CDR1 SGHNT and CDR2 YYREEE (reference sequence). The CDR3 coding sequence is TGTGCCAGCAGCTTGGGAGGGTCGGCTAATGAAAAACTGTTTTTT. It encodes CASSLGGSANEKLFF.

The gene calls are TRBV6-8 and TRBJ1-4, with 7 bases that match TRBD1. The CDR3 is 14 residues long. V lost 5 bases, J lost 7 bases, and 7 bases stayed unmatched. Germline assignment: CDR1 MNHGY and CDR2 SAAAGT. As DNA, the CDR3 is TGTGCCAGCAGTGACAGGGAGCTACCTGAAAAACTGTTTTTT. Its translation: CASSDRELPEKLFF.

The chain recombines TRBV11-2 with TRBJ1-1; the D gene is possibly TRBD1 (6 bases). V lost 11 bases and J 2 bases, leaving 18 bases between the germline ends. This CDR3 spans 14 amino acids. The germline V gene encodes CDR1 SGHAT and CDR2 FQNNGV. CDR3 residues: CACQGRVLNTEAFF. The DNA of the CDR3 is TGTGCCTGCCAGGGGCGAGTATTAAACACTGAAGCTTTCTTT. The full variable domain, rest sourced from reference TRBV11-2 and TRBJ1-1, is EAGVAQSPRYKIIEKRQSVAFWCNPISGHATLYWYQQILGQGPKLLIQFQNNGVVDDSQLPKDRFSAERLKGVDSTLKIQPAKLEDSAVYLCACQGRVLNTEAFFGQGTRLTVV.

The chain has TRBV28 and TRBJ2-1, with 8 bases identical to TRBD1. Germline CDR1 reads MDHEN; CDR2 reads SYDVKM. J was trimmed by 1 base and V by 6 bases; bases with no gene match: 5. The CDR3 is 15 amino acids. CDR3 DNA sequence: TGTGCCAGCAGGGGTGGACAGGGTTCCTACAATGAGCAGTTCTTC. Amino acids: CASRGGQGSYNEQFF.

The chain combines TRBV10-1 with TRBJ2-3; D possibly matches TRBD1 or TRBD2 (5 bases each). The germline V and J ends were trimmed by 6 bases and 1 base, with 8 bases remaining between them. CDR1 is WNHNN and CDR2 is SYGVQD in the germline V gene (reference sequence). The CDR3 loop spans 13 amino acids. Here the CDR3 DNA reads TGCGCCAGCAGCCAGGGAGGCACAGATACGCAGTATTTT. Residues: CASSQGGTDTQYF.

The chain combines TRBV28 with TRBJ2-7; TRBD2 agrees at 16 bases. This CDR3 has 17 amino acids. V shed 5 bases and J 4 bases; nucleotides not matched to a gene: 8. Germline V gene sequence: CDR1 MDHEN, CDR2 SYDVKM. Written as DNA, the CDR3 is TGTGCCAGCAGTCCGGGACTAGCGGGAGGGCGGAATTACGAGCAGTACTTC. Protein sequence: CASSPGLAGGRNYEQYF.

The chain employs TRBV30 and TRBJ2-3; 7 nucleotides match TRBD1. The CDR3 has 12 amino acids. The trim removed 5 bases at V and 2 bases at J, leaving 1 base unmatched. Looked up from germline, CDR1 is GTSNPN and CDR2 is SVGIG (reference sequence). CDR3 in amino acids: CAWGQVTDTQYF. The CDR3 DNA is TGTGCCTGGGGACAGGTCACAGATACGCAGTATTTT. Filled out from reference TRBV30 and TRBJ2-3, the complete variable domain reads SQTIHQWPATLVQPVGSPLSLECTVEGTSNPNLYWYRQAAGRGLQLLFYSVGIGQISSEVPQNLSASRPQDRQFILSSKKLLLSDSGFYLCAWGQVTDTQYFGPGTRLTVL.

The chain combines TRBV7-9 with TRBJ1-2; maybe TRBD1 (5 bases). Germline V gives CDR1 SEHNR, CDR2 FQNEAQ (reference sequence). Trimming left V 8 bases short and J 8 bases short, with 12 bases between. The CDR3 covers 11 residues. The CDR3 bases are TGTGCCAGCCCCCGGGACGGCGGCTACACCTTC. Translating it yields CASPRDGGYTF. Full variable domain (rest looked up from reference TRBV7-9 and TRBJ1-2): DTGVSQNPRHKITKRGQNVTFRCDPISEHNRLYWYRQTLGQGPEFLTYFQNEAQLEKSRLLSDRFSAERPKGSFSTLEIQRTEQGDSAMYLCASPRDGGYTFGSGTRLTVV.

The J gene is TRBJ1-6, the V gene TRBV19, with D unclear. This CDR3 is built from 14 residues. In germline, CDR1 is LNHDA, CDR2 SQIVND (reference sequence). The V end was cut by 5 bases, the J end by 4 bases, with 9 bases between. Here the CDR3 reads CASSRFGYNSPLHF. The CDR3 region has the DNA TGTGCCAGTAGTCGCTTCGGTTATAATTCACCCCTCCACTTT. The variable domain in full, completed from reference TRBV19 and TRBJ1-6, reads DGGITQSPKYLFRKEGQNVTLSCEQNLNHDAMYWYRQDPGQGLRLIYYSQIVNDFQKGDIAEGYSVSREKKESFPLTVTSAQKNPTAFYLCASSRFGYNSPLHFGNGTRLTVT.

J is TRBJ2-1 and V is TRBV11-2, with 10 positions matching TRBD2. With 3 bases clipped from V and 6 bases from J, the junction kept 8 bases outside the gene matches. Per the germline V gene, CDR1 is SGHAT and CDR2 is FQNNGV. The CDR3 spans 16 residues. In nucleotides, the CDR3 is TGTGCCAGCAGCTTCCCTCTAGCGGGAGTCCGCAATGAGCAGTTCTTC. It encodes CASSFPLAGVRNEQFF. Using reference TRBV11-2 and TRBJ2-1 for the parts outside the CDR3, the full variable domain is EAGVAQSPRYKIIEKRQSVAFWCNPISGHATLYWYQQILGQGPKLLIQFQNNGVVDDSQLPKDRFSAERLKGVDSTLKIQPAKLEDSAVYLCASSFPLAGVRNEQFFGPGTRLTVL.

The CDR3 spells CASSAGRDRFGEKLFF. Written as DNA, the CDR3 is TGTGCCAGCAGCGCAGGAAGAGACAGGTTTGGGGAAAAACTGTTTTTT. The V call is TRBV9, the J call TRBJ1-4; weak D call: TRBD1 (6 bases). The CDR3 is 16 amino acids. CDR1 is SGDLS and CDR2 is YYNGEE in the germline V gene. The V gene lost 3 bases and the J gene lost 8 bases, with 20 bases spanning the gap.

This rearrangement joins TRBV2 to TRBJ1-1; no reliable D call. The CDR3 runs to 15 residues. Germline V gene data show CDR1 as SNHLY and CDR2 as FYNNEI. V was shortened by 5 bases and J by 2 bases, with 15 bases between the two germline ends. CDR3 DNA sequence: TGTGCCAGCAGTTCTACCCTTCGGGCCAACACTGAAGCTTTCTTT. Amino acids: CASSSTLRANTEAFF.

The genes are TRBV11-3 and TRBJ1-5; no firm D call. CDR3 size: 16 residues. Trimming took off 2 bases at V and 0 bases at J, with 11 bases between the two ends. In germline, CDR1 is SGHNT, CDR2 YENEEA. CDR3 loop: CASSLKTRYSNQPQHF. CDR3 nucleotide sequence: TGTGCCAGCAGCTTAAAAACCCGTTATAGCAATCAGCCCCAGCATTTT.

The chain combines TRBV2 with TRBJ2-1; perhaps TRBD1 as D (6 bases). Germline V gene sequence: CDR1 SNHLY, CDR2 FYNNEI. CDR3 size: 15 residues. Trimming took off 6 bases at V and 0 bases at J, with 12 bases between the two ends. CDR3 in DNA: TGTGCCAGCAGAGGGGCCAGGGGCTCCTACAATGAGCAGTTCTTC. It encodes CASRGARGSYNEQFF.